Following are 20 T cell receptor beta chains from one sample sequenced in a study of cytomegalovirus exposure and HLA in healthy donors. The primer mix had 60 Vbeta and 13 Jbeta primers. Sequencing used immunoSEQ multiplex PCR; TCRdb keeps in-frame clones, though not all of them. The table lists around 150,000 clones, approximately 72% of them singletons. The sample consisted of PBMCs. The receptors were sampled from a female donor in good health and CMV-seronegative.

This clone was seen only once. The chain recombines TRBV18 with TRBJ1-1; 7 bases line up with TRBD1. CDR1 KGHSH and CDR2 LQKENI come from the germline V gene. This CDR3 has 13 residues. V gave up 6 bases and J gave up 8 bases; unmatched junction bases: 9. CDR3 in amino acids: CASSPGTAGEAFF. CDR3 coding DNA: TGTGCCAGCTCGCCTGGGACAGCTGGAGAAGCTTTCTTT.

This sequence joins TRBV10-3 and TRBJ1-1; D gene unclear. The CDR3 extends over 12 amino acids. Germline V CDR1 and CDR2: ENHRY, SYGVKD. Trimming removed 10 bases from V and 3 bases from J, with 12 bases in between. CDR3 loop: CATGEVDTEAFF. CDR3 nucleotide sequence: TGTGCCACCGGGGAGGTGGACACTGAAGCTTTCTTT.

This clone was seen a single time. This CDR3 is CASSMSGVREKLFF. CDR3 in DNA: TGTGCCAGTAGTATGTCAGGGGTTCGGGAAAAACTGTTTTTT. This chain uses TRBV19 with TRBJ1-4, with D perhaps TRBD1 (6 bases). With 3 bases removed from V and 8 bases from J, the gap between germline ends came to 13 bases. The germline V gene has CDR1 LNHDA and CDR2 SQIVND (reference sequence). This CDR3 has 14 residues. The whole variable domain, filled in from reference TRBV19 and TRBJ1-4, reads DGGITQSPKYLFRKEGQNVTLSCEQNLNHDAMYWYRQDPGQGLRLIYYSQIVNDFQKGDIAEGYSVSREKKESFPLTVTSAQKNPTAFYLCASSMSGVREKLFFGSGTQLSVL.

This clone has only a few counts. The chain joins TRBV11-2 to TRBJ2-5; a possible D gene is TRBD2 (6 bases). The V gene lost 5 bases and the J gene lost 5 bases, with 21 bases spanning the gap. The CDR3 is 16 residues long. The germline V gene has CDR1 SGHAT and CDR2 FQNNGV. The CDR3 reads CASSPLFLGGEETQYF. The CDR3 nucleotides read TGTGCCAGCAGCCCCCTATTCCTCGGCGGGGAGGAGACCCAGTACTTC.

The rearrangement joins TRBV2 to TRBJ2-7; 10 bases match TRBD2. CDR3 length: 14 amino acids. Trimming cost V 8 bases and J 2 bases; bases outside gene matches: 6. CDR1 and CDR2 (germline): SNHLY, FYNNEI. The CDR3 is CASVQREGAYEQYF. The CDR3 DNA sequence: TGTGCCAGCGTCCAGCGGGAGGGCGCCTACGAGCAGTACTTC.

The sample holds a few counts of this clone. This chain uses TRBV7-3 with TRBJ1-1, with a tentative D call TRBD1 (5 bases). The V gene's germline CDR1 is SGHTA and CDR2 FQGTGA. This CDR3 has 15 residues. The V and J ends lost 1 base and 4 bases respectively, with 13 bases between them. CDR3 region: CASSLNGGQGTEAFF. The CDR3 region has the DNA TGTGCCAGCAGCTTAAATGGTGGCCAGGGCACTGAAGCTTTCTTT.

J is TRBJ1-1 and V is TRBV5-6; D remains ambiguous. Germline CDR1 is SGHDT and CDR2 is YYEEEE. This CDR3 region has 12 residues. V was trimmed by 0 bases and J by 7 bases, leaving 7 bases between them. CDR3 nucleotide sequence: TGTGCCAGCAGCTTGGGAGGCCATGAAGCTTTCTTT. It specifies CASSLGGHEAFF.

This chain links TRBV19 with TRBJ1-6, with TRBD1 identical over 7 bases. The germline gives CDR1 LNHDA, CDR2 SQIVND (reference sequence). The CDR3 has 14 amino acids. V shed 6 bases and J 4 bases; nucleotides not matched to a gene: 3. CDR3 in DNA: TGTGCCAGTAGCCCGACAGGGTATAATTCACCCCTCCACTTT. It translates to CASSPTGYNSPLHF.

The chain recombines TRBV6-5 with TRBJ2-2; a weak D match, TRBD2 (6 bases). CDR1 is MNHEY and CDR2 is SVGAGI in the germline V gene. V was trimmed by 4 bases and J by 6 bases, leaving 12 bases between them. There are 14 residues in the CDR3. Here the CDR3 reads CASSWISGAGELFF. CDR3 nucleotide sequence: TGTGCCAGCAGTTGGATTTCGGGGGCCGGGGAGCTGTTTTTT.

CDR3 DNA: TGTGCCAGCAGCCCCAGGGGGGTCGCCTACAATGAGCAGTTCTTC. This sequence encodes CASSPRGVAYNEQFF. The chain employs TRBV2 and TRBJ2-1; D is perhaps TRBD1 (7 bases). The CDR3 contains 15 residues. With 6 bases removed from V and 2 bases from J, the gap between germline ends came to 14 bases. CDR1 SNHLY and CDR2 FYNNEI come from the germline V gene.

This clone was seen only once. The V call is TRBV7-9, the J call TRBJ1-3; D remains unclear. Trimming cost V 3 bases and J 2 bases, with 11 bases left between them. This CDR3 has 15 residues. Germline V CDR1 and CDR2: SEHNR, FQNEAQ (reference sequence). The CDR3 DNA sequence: TGTGCCAGCAGCTTGGAGGGTGGGACTGGAAACACCATATATTTT. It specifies CASSLEGGTGNTIYF.

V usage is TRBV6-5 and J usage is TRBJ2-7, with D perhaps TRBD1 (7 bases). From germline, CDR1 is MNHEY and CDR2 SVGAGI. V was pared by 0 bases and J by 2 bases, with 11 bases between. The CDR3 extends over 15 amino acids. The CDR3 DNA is TGTGCCAGCAGTTACTCCAGGGGGGCCCCCTACGAGCAGTACTTC. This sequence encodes CASSYSRGAPYEQYF.

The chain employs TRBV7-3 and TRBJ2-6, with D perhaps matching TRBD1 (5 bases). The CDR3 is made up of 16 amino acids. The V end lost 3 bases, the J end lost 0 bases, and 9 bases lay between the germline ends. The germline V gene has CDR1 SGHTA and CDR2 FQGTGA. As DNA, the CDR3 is TGTGCCAGCAGCTTCCGACAGAGCTCTGGGGCCAACGTCCTGACTTTC. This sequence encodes CASSFRQSSGANVLTF.

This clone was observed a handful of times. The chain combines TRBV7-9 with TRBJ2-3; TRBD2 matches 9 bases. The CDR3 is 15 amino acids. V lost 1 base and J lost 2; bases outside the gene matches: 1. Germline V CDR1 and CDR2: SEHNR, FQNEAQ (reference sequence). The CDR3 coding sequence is TGTGCCAGCAGCTTAGGGACTAGCGACACAGATACGCAGTATTTT. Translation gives CASSLGTSDTDTQYF. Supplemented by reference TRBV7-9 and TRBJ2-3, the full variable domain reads DTGVSQNPRHKITKRGQNVTFRCDPISEHNRLYWYRQTLGQGPEFLTYFQNEAQLEKSRLLSDRFSAERPKGSFSTLEIQRTEQGDSAMYLCASSLGTSDTDTQYFGPGTRLTVL.

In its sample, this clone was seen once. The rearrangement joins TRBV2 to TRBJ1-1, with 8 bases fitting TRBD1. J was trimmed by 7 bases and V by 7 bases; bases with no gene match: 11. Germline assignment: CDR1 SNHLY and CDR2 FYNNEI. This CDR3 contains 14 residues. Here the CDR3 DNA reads TGTGCCAGCACGCTAGGGACAGGAGGTCATGAAGCTTTCTTT. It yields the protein CASTLGTGGHEAFF. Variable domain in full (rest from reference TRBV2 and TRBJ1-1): EPEVTQTPSHQVTQMGQEVILRCVPISNHLYFYWYRQILGQKVEFLVSFYNNEISEKSEIFDDQFSVERPDGSNFTLKIRSTKLEDSAMYFCASTLGTGGHEAFFGQGTRLTVV.

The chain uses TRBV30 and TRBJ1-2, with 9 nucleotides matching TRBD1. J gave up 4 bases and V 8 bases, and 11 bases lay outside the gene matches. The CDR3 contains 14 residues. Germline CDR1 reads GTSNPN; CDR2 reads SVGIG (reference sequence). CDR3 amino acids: CAHGADRGIYGYTF. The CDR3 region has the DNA TGTGCCCACGGCGCGGACAGGGGTATCTATGGCTACACCTTC.

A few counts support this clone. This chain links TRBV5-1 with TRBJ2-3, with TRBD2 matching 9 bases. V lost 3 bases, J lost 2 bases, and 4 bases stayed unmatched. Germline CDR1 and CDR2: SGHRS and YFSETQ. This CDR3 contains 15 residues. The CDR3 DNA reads TGCGCCAGCAGCTGGGCTAGCGGGATCACAGATACGCAGTATTTT. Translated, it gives CASSWASGITDTQYF.

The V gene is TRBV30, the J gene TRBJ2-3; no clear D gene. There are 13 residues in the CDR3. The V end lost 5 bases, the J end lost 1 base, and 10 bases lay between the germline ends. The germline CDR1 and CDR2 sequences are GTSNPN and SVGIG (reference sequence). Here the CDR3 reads CAWHLRGTDTQYF. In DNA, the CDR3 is TGTGCCTGGCACCTACGGGGCACAGATACGCAGTATTTT.

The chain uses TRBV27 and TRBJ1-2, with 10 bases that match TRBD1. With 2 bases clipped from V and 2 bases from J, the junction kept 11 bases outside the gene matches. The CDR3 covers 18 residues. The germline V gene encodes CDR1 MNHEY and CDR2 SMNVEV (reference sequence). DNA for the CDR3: TGTGCCAGCAGTTTACTTCTTCGGGGACAGGGGAGGAACTATGGCTACACCTTC. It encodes CASSLLLRGQGRNYGYTF.

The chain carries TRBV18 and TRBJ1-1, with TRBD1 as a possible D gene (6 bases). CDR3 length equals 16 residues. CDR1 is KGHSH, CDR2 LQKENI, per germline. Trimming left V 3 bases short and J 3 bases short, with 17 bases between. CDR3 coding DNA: TGTGCCAGCTCACCGCAGGACAGCCGAGGACACACTGAAGCTTTCTTT. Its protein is CASSPQDSRGHTEAFF.